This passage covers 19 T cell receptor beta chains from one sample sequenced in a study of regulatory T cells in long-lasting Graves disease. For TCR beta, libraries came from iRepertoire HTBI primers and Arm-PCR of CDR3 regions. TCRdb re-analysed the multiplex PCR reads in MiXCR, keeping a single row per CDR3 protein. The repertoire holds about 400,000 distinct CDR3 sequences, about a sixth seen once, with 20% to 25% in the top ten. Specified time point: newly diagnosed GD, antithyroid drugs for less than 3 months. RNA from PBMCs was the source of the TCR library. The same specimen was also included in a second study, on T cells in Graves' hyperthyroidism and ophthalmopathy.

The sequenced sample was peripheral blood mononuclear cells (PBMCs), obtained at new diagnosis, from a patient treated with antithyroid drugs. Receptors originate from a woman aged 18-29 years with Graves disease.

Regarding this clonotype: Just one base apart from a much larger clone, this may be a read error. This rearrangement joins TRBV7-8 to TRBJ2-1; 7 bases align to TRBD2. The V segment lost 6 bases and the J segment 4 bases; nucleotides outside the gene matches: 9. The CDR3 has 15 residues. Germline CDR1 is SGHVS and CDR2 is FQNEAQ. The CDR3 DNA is TGTGCCAGCAGACGACTCGGGAGGAGGTACAATGAGCAGTTCTTC. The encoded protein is CASRRLGRRYNEQFF.

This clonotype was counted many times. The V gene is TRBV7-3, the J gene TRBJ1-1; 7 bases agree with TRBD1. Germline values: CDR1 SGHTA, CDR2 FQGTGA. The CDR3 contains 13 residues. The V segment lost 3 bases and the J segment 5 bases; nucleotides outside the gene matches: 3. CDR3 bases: TGTGCCAGCAGCTTGACAGGGTCAACTGAAGCTTTCTTT. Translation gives CASSLTGSTEAFF.

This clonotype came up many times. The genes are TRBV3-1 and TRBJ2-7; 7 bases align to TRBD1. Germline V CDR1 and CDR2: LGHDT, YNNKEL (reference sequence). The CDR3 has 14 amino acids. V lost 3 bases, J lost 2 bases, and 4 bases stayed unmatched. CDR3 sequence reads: CASSQNRGPYEQYF. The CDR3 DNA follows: TGTGCCAGCAGCCAGAACAGGGGACCCTACGAGCAGTACTTC.

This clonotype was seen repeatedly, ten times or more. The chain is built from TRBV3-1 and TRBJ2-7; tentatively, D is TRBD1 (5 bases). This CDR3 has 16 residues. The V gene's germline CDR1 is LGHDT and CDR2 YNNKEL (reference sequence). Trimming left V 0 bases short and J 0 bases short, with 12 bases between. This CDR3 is CASSQDWAGFSYEQYF. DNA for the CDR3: TGTGCCAGCAGCCAAGACTGGGCAGGGTTCTCCTACGAGCAGTACTTC.

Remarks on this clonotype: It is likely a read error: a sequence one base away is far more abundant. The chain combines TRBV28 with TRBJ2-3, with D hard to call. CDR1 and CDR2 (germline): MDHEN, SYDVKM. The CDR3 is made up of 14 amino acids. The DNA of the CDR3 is TGTGCCAGCAGTTTATGGGTAGAGACGGAGACCCGGTACTTC. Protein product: CASSLWVETETRYF.

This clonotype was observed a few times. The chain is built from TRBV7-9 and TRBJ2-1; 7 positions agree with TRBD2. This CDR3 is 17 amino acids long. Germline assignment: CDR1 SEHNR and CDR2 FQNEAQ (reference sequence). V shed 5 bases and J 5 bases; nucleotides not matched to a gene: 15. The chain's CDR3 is CASSPPWGGSVDNEQFF. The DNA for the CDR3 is TGTGCCAGCAGCCCCCCTTGGGGCGGGAGTGTCGACAATGAGCAGTTCTTC. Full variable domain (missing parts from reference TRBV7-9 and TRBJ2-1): DTGVSQNPRHKITKRGQNVTFRCDPISEHNRLYWYRQTLGQGPEFLTYFQNEAQLEKSRLLSDRFSAERPKGSFSTLEIQRTEQGDSAMYLCASSPPWGGSVDNEQFFGPGTRLTVL.

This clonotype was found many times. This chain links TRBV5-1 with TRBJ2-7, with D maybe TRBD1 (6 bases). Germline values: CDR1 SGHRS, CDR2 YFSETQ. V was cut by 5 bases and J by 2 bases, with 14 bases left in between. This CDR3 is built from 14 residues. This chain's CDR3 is CASRPPGDTYEQYF. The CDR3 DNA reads TGCGCCAGCAGACCTCCAGGGGACACCTACGAGCAGTACTTC. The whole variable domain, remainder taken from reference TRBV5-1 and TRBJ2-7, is KAGVTQTPRYLIKTRGQQVTLSCSPISGHRSVSWYQQTPGQGLQFLFEYFSETQRNKGNFPGRFSGRQFSNSRSEMNVSTLELGDSALYLCASRPPGDTYEQYFGPGTRLTVT.

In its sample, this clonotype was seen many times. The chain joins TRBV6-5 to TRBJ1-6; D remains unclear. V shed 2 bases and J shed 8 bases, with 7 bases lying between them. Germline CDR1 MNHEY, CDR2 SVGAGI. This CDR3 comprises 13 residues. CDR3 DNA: TGTGCCAGCAGTTACGCCAGCTATTCACCCCTCCACTTT. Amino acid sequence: CASSYASYSPLHF.

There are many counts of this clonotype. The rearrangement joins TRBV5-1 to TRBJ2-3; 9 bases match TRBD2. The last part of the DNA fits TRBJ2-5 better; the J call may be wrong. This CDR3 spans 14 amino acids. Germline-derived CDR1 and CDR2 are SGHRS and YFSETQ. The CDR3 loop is CASSLTSGSETQYF. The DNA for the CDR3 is TGCGCCAGCAGCTTGACTAGCGGGTCAGAGACCCAGTACTTC.

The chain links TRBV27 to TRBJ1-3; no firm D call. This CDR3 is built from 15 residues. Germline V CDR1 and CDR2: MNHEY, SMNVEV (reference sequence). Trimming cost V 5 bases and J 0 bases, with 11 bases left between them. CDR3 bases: TGTGCCAGCAGTGCCGCCCGTTACTCTGGAAACACCATATATTTT. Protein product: CASSAARYSGNTIYF.

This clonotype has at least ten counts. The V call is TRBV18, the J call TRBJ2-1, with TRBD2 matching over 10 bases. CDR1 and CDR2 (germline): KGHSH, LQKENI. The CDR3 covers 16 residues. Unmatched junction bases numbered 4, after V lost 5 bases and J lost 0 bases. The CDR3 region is CASSALAGYSYNEQFF. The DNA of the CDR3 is TGTGCCAGCTCAGCACTAGCGGGGTACTCCTACAATGAGCAGTTCTTC.

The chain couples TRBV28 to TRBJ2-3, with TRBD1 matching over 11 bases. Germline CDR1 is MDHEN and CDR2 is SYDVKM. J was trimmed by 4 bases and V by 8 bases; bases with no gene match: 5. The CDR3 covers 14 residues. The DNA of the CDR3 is TGTGCCAGCGCTTCGGGACAGGGGGCAGATACGCAGTATTTT. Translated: CASASGQGADTQYF. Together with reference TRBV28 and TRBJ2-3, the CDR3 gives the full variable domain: DVKVTQSSRYLVKRTGEKVFLECVQDMDHENMFWYRQDPGLGLRLIYFSYDVKMKEKGDIPEGYSVSREKKERFSLILESASTNQTSMYLCASASGQGADTQYFGPGTRLTVL.

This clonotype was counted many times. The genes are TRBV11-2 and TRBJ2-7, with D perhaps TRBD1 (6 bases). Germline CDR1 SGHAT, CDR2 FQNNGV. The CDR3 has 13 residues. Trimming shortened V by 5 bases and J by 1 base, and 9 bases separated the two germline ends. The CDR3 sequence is CASSATGSYEQYF. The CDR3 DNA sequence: TGTGCCAGCAGCGCGACAGGTTCCTACGAGCAGTACTTC.

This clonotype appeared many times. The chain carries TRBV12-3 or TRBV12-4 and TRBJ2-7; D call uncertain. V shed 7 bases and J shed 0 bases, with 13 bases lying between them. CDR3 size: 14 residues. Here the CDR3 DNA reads TGTGCCAGCACTCCCGACCGGAGCTCCTACGAGCAGTACTTC. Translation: CASTPDRSSYEQYF.

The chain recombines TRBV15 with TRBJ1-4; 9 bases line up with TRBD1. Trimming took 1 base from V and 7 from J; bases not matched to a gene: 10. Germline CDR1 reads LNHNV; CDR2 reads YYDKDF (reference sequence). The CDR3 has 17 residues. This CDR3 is CATSRVIRDRVTEKLFF. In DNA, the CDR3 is TGTGCCACCAGCAGAGTTATCCGGGACAGGGTTACTGAAAAACTGTTTTTT.

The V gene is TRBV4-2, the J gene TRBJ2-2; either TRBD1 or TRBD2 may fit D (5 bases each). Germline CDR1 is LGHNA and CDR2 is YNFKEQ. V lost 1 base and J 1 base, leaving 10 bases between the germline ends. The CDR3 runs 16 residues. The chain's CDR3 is CASSQAEGMNTGELFF. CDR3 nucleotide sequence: TGTGCCAGCAGCCAAGCAGAGGGGATGAACACCGGGGAGCTGTTTTTT.

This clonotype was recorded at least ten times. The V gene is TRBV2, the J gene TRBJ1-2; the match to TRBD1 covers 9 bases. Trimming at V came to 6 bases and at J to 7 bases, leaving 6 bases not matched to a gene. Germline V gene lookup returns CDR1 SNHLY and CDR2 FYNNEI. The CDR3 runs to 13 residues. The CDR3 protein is CASSRTGGRGYTF. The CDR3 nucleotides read TGTGCCAGCAGCAGAACAGGGGGCCGTGGCTACACCTTC.

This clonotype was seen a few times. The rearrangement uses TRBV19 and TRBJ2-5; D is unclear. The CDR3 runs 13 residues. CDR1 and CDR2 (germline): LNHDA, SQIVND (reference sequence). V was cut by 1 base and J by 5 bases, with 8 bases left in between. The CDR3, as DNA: TGTGCCAGTAGTATAGCTTACGGGGAGACCCAGTACTTC. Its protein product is CASSIAYGETQYF. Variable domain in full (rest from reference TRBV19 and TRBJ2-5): DGGITQSPKYLFRKEGQNVTLSCEQNLNHDAMYWYRQDPGQGLRLIYYSQIVNDFQKGDIAEGYSVSREKKESFPLTVTSAQKNPTAFYLCASSIAYGETQYFGPGTRLLVL.

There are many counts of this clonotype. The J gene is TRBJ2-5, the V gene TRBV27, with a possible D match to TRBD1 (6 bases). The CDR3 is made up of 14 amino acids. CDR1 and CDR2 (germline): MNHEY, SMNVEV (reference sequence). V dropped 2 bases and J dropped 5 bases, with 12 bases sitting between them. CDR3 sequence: CASSLTTGAETQYF. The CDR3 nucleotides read TGTGCCAGCAGTTTAACGACAGGCGCGGAGACCCAGTACTTC.